This T cell receptor (beta chain) originates from a study of T cells after yellow fever vaccination. CDR3 length: 18 amino acids. J lost 8 bases, V lost 5 bases, and 14 bases had no gene match. The germline gives CDR1 MNHEY, CDR2 SMNVEV (reference sequence). A single record per CDR3 protein comes from TCRdb applying MiXCR to the 5' RACE reads. This sample has hundreds of thousands of distinct CDR3 sequences; approximately 13% occur once, and the top ten carry under 15%. Sequencing used PBMCs, obtained on the day of the yellow fever booster vaccination. The chain couples TRBV27 to TRBJ2-2, with TRBD2 matching 13 bases. The sequence was collected from a man younger than 40 who received the YFV17D yellow fever vaccine. Here the CDR3 reads CASSPKPGLAGLRGELFF. The CDR3 DNA is TGTGCCAGCAGTCCTAAACCGGGACTAGCGGGGCTCCGGGGGGAGCTGTTTTTT.